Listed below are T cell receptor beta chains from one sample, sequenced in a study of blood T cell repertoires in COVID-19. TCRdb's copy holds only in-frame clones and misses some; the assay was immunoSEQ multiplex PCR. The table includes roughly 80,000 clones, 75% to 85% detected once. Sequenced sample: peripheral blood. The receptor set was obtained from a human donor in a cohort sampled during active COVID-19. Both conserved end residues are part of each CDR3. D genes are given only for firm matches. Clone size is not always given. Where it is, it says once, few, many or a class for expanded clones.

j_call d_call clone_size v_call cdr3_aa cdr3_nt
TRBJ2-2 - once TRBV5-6 CASSLMRLGTGELFF TGTGCCAGCAGCTTGATGAGACTTGGGACCGGGGAGCTGTTTTTT
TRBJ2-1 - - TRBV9 CASSARHGPGDEQFF TGTGCCAGCAGCGCGCGACATGGCCCAGGGGATGAGCAGTTCTTC
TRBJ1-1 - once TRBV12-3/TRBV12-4 CASSLGEGLEAFF TGTGCCAGCAGTTTGGGGGAGGGCCTTGAGGCTTTCTTT
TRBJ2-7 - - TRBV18 CASSPGTSSSYEQYF TGTGCCAGCTCACCGGGGACTTCGAGCTCCTACGAGCAGTACTTC
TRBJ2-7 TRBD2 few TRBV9 CASSEVPLAGVAGEQYF TGTGCCAGCAGCGAGGTACCACTAGCGGGGGTCGCGGGGGAGCAGTACTTC
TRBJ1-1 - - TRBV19 CASTLTLNTEAFF TGTGCCAGTACCCTGACTTTGAACACTGAAGCTTTCTTT
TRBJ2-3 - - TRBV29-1 CSVTPPDRLNTDTQYF TGCAGCGTTACCCCCCCGGACAGATTAAACACAGATACGCAGTATTTT
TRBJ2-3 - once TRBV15 CATSRPAVTDTQYF TGTGCCACCAGCAGGCCCGCGGTAACAGATACGCAGTATTTT
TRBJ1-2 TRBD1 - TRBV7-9 CASSPRGRDRVLSGYTF TGTGCCAGCAGCCCAAGAGGACGGGACAGGGTACTCAGTGGCTACACCTTC
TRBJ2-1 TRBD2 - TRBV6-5 CASSLTSGGVNEQFF TGTGCCAGCAGCTTGACTAGCGGGGGGGTCAATGAGCAGTTCTTC
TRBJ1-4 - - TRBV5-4 CASSSNIPRGATNEKLFF TGTGCCAGCAGCTCAAATATACCCAGGGGAGCAACTAATGAAAAACTGTTTTTT
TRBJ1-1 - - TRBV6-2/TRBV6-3 CASSLQLLNTEAFF TGTGCCAGCAGTTTACAGCTCTTGAACACTGAAGCTTTCTTT
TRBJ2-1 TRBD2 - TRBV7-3 CASSSGLAGAGNEQFF TGTGCCAGCAGCTCCGGACTAGCGGGGGCTGGGAATGAGCAGTTCTTC
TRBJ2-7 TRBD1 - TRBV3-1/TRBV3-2 CASSYGQGDGEQYF TGTGCCAGCAGCTACGGACAGGGAGATGGCGAGCAGTACTTC
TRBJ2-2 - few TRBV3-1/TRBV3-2 CASSHGSQAGELFF TGTGCCAGCAGCCACGGCTCCCAGGCGGGGGAGCTGTTTTTT
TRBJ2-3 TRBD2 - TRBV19 CASSIRLAANTQYF TGTGCCAGTAGTATCCGGCTAGCGGCAAATACGCAGTATTTT
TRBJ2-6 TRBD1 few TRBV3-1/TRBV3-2 CASSPGTGKPSGANVLTF TGTGCCAGCAGCCCGGGGACAGGGAAGCCCTCTGGGGCCAACGTCCTGACTTTC
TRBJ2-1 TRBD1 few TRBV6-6 CASRRGQGVDEQFF TGTGCCAGCAGGAGGGGACAGGGGGTCGATGAGCAGTTCTTC
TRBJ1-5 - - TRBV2 CASSFFRGIGQPQHF TGTGCCAGCAGTTTTTTCCGGGGGATCGGTCAGCCCCAGCATTTT
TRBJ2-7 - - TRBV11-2 CASSLASYEQYF TGTGCCAGCAGCTTAGCCAGTTACGAGCAGTACTTC
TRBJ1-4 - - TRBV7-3 CASSSGLDEKLFF TGTGCCAGCAGCTCGGGACTGGATGAAAAACTGTTTTTT
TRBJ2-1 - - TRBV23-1 CATPSNYRERIYNEQFF TGCGCCACTCCCTCTAATTACAGGGAACGGATTTACAATGAGCAGTTCTTC
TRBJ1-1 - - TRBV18 CASSQLPTGNPNTEAFF TGTGCCAGCTCACAACTCCCCACAGGGAACCCAAACACTGAAGCTTTCTTT
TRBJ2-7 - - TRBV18 CASTGSSPEQYF TGTGCCAGTACCGGGTCCTCCCCCGAGCAGTACTTC
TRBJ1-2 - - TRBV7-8 CASSLEATVNILYGYTF TGTGCCAGCAGCTTAGAGGCTACAGTGAACATCTTATATGGCTACACCTTC
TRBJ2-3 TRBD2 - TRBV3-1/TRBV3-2 CASSPWRGGSDTQYF TGTGCCAGCAGTCCCTGGCGGGGGGGGTCGGATACGCAGTATTTT
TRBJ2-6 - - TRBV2 CASSGRGANVLTF TGTGCCAGCAGTGGGCGGGGTGCCAACGTCCTGACTTTC
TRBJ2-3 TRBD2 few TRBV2 CASGRTSGTDTQYF TGTGCCAGCGGAAGGACTAGCGGCACAGATACGCAGTATTTT
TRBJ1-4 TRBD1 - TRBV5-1 CASSLTGGSFLGKLFF TGCGCCAGCAGCCTGACAGGGGGCAGTTTCCTCGGAAAACTGTTTTTT
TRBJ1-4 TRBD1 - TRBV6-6 CASRSGTGALGKLFF TGTGCCAGCAGGAGTGGGACAGGGGCGCTCGGAAAACTGTTTTTT
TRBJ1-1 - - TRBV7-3 CASSSRGGYTEAFF TGTGCCAGCAGTTCACGAGGGGGATACACTGAAGCTTTCTTT
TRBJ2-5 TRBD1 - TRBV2 CASRQTGVETQYF TGTGCCAGCAGACAGACAGGGGTCGAGACCCAGTACTTC
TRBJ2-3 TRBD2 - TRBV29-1 CSVRGGIFTDTQYF TGCAGCGTTCGGGGGGGGATATTCACAGATACGCAGTATTTT